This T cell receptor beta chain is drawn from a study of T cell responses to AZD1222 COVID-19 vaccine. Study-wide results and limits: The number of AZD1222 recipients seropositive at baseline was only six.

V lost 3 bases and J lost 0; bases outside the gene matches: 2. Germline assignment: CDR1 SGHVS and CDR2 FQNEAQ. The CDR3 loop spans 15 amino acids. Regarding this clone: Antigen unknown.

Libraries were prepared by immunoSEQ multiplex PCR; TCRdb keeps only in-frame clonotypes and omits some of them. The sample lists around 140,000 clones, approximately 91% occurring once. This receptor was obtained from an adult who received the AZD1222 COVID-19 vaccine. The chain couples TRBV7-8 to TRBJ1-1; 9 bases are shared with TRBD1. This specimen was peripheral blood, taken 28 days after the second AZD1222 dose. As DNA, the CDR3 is TGTGCCAGCAGCTTCGGGACAGGGATGAACACTGAAGCTTTCTTT. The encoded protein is CASSFGTGMNTEAFF.